Below, 14 T cell receptor beta chains from the same sample are listed, as sequenced in a study of T cell responses to AZD1222 COVID-19 vaccine. Some clones are missing from TCRdb's copy, which holds only in-frame ones; the method was immunoSEQ multiplex PCR. The sample shows nearly 110,000 clones, 87% of them seen only once. The specimen comprised peripheral blood, sampled 28 days after the second AZD1222 dose. The receptors were sampled from an adult who received the AZD1222 COVID-19 vaccine.

This chain links TRBV3-1 (or the pseudogene TRBV3-2) with TRBJ2-7; TRBD2 aligns across 8 bases. Germline values: CDR1 LGHDT, CDR2 YNNKEL (reference sequence). This CDR3 spans 14 amino acids. V trimming: 3 bases; J trimming: 3 bases; junction bases outside the gene matches: 4. The CDR3 sequence is CASSHSGDGYEQYF. CDR3 DNA sequence: TGTGCCAGCAGCCATAGCGGGGACGGCTACGAGCAGTACTTC.

This sequence joins TRBV2 and TRBJ1-5; D is perhaps TRBD1 (6 bases). The CDR3 totals 13 residues. Germline CDR1 reads SNHLY; CDR2 reads FYNNEI. V gave up 7 bases and J gave up 0 bases, with 7 bases separating them. CDR3 sequence (DNA): TGTGCCAGCACAGGGGCTAGCAATCAGCCCCAGCATTTT. Translating it yields CASTGASNQPQHF.

This sequence joins TRBV9 and TRBJ2-7; D gene uncertain. Germline values: CDR1 SGDLS, CDR2 YYNGEE. The V gene lost 1 base and the J gene lost 3 bases, with 5 bases spanning the gap. The CDR3 covers 12 residues. CDR3 sequence: CASSVTGYEQYF. CDR3 coding DNA: TGTGCCAGCAGCGTAACCGGCTACGAGCAGTACTTC.

The chain recombines TRBV13 with TRBJ1-1, with 8 bases matching TRBD1. CDR1 and CDR2 from the germline V gene are PRHDT and FYEKMQ (reference sequence). The CDR3 length is 14 residues. V dropped 4 bases and J dropped 4; count of bases not matched to a gene: 5. DNA for the CDR3: TGTGCCAGCAGCTCTAAGGGACAGGCCACTGAAGCTTTCTTT. Translating gives CASSSKGQATEAFF.

J is TRBJ2-2 and V is TRBV7-8; the D is unclear. This CDR3 contains 15 residues. Looked up from germline, CDR1 is SGHVS and CDR2 is FQNEAQ. Trimming left V 3 bases short and J 0 bases short, with 8 bases between. In DNA form, the CDR3 reads TGTGCCAGCAGCTTCTCCCTTTCGAACACCGGGGAGCTGTTTTTT. Its protein is CASSFSLSNTGELFF.

The chain employs TRBV19 and TRBJ1-5; D is uncertain. CDR1 is LNHDA, CDR2 SQIVND, per germline (reference sequence). V was cut by 6 bases and J by 3 bases, with 12 bases left in between. There are 14 residues in the CDR3. CDR3 protein: CASRMEGANQPQHF. The CDR3 bases are TGTGCCAGTAGGATGGAGGGAGCCAATCAGCCCCAGCATTTT.

The J gene is TRBJ2-2, the V gene TRBV11-1; 10 nucleotides line up with TRBD1. Germline CDR1 SGHAT, CDR2 FQDESV (reference sequence). This CDR3 contains 15 residues. Trimming removed 4 bases from V and 7 bases from J; junction bases left unmatched: 6. This CDR3 reads CASSSRQGASGELFF. Written as DNA, the CDR3 is TGTGCCAGCAGCTCCCGACAGGGGGCGAGCGGGGAGCTGTTTTTT.

The chain joins TRBV10-3 to TRBJ1-1, with a tentative D call TRBD1 (6 bases). The V and J ends lost 0 bases and 10 bases respectively, with 12 bases between them. This CDR3 region has 13 residues. The V gene's germline CDR1 is ENHRY and CDR2 SYGVKD. CDR3 amino acids: CAISESEGVGAFF. The CDR3, as DNA: TGTGCCATCAGTGAGTCTGAGGGGGTGGGAGCTTTCTTT.

This clone was observed a single time. This chain uses TRBV6-5 with TRBJ1-3, with D possibly TRBD1 on 6 matching bases. Germline CDR1 reads MNHEY; CDR2 reads SVGAGI. Trimming shortened V by 4 bases and J by 0 bases, and 10 bases separated the two germline ends. This CDR3 has 15 amino acids. The CDR3 loop is CASSSPGDSGNTIYF. CDR3 bases: TGTGCCAGCAGTTCCCCAGGGGACTCTGGAAACACCATATATTTT.

The genes are TRBV6-5 and TRBJ2-2, with 7 bases that match TRBD1. V lost 5 bases to trimming and J lost 5 bases; unmatched junction nucleotides: 8. CDR3 size: 15 residues. Per germline, CDR1 MNHEY and CDR2 SVGAGI. CDR3 bases: TGTGCCAGCAGTAACACAGGGGTTGAGACCGGGGAGCTGTTTTTT. This encodes CASSNTGVETGELFF.

The chain recombines TRBV5-4 with TRBJ2-5; possible D gene TRBD2, 5 bases. The V end lost 0 bases, the J end lost 5 bases, and 11 bases lay between the germline ends. This CDR3 comprises 14 residues. The V gene's germline CDR1 is SGHNT and CDR2 YYREEE (reference sequence). CDR3 region: CASSLEGSGETQYF. The CDR3 DNA follows: TGTGCCAGCAGCTTGGAGGGTTCGGGGGAGACCCAGTACTTC.

In this sample, this clone turned up once. V gene TRBV11-1 combines with J gene TRBJ2-2; no firm D call. Trimming removed 4 bases at V and 4 bases at J, with 13 bases between. Germline V gives CDR1 SGHAT, CDR2 FQDESV (reference sequence). The CDR3 is 15 residues long. The CDR3, as DNA: TGTGCCAGCAGCTCCCCCGAGGTATCCACCGGGGAGCTGTTTTTT. It translates to CASSSPEVSTGELFF.

The sample holds many counts of this clone. The chain recombines TRBV7-2 with TRBJ1-2; the match to TRBD1 covers 7 bases. V was clipped by 5 bases and J by 4 bases; unmatched bases: 7. CDR1 SGHTA and CDR2 FQGNSA come from the germline V gene. CDR3 size: 14 residues. The CDR3 sequence is CASSQPGQTYGYTF. The DNA of the CDR3 is TGTGCCAGCAGCCAACCGGGACAGACCTATGGCTACACCTTC.

This clone was detected only once. The gene calls are TRBV4-1 and TRBJ1-5; TRBD1 is a possible D gene (6 bases). The CDR3 is made up of 12 amino acids. CDR1 and CDR2 (germline): MGHRA, YSYEKL. The V end lost 0 bases, the J end lost 13 bases, and 10 bases lay between the germline ends. For the CDR3, the DNA is TGCGCCAGCAGCCAAGAGGGGGGCGAACAGCATTTT. Encoded protein: CASSQEGGEQHF.